Listed here are 2 T cell receptor beta chains from one sample, sequenced in a study of Ad26.COV2.S vaccination and SARS-CoV-2 variants (dated by TCRdb to about 2021). Sample treatment or condition, as interpreted from the label and publication: some 20 received Ad26.COV2.S at low or high dose, single or two shots; about 5 received placebo; per-sample allocation not given. Repertoires of vaccine and placebo recipients were sequenced from samples collected on day 63 after the first injection. The method was the immunoSEQ multiplex PCR assay. The table comes from immuneACCESS by way of TCRdb, which keeps in-frame sequences with V and J called. Part of the clones is missing from these tables; in studies checked, under half for an unresolved V gene and the rest for unknown reasons. The sample profile shows around 450,000 clones; roughly 90% of them were found once. The ten biggest clones cover less than 4.5% of the sample.

The material was peripheral blood, obtained in a trial of Ad26.COV2.S vaccine versus placebo. The receptors shown here come from a person between 18 and 59 years old who received the Ad26.COV2.S COVID-19 vaccine or a placebo.

This chain uses TRBV4-1 with TRBJ2-7; possible D gene TRBD1, 6 bases. V lost 1 base and J lost 7, with 11 bases in between. There are 13 residues in the CDR3. Per the germline V gene, CDR1 is MGHRA and CDR2 is YSYEKL. Here the CDR3 reads CASSQVGAREQYF. In nucleotides, the CDR3 is TGCGCCAGCAGCCAAGTGGGGGCGAGGGAGCAGTACTTC.

The rearrangement joins TRBV7-3 to TRBJ1-2; 8 bases map to TRBD1. Looked up from germline, CDR1 is SGHTA and CDR2 is FQGTGA. Unmatched junction bases numbered 5, after V lost 5 bases and J lost 3 bases. CDR3 length equals 14 residues. The DNA for the CDR3 is TGTGCCAGCAGCGCCGGACAGGGTCACTATGGCTACACCTTC. Its protein is CASSAGQGHYGYTF.